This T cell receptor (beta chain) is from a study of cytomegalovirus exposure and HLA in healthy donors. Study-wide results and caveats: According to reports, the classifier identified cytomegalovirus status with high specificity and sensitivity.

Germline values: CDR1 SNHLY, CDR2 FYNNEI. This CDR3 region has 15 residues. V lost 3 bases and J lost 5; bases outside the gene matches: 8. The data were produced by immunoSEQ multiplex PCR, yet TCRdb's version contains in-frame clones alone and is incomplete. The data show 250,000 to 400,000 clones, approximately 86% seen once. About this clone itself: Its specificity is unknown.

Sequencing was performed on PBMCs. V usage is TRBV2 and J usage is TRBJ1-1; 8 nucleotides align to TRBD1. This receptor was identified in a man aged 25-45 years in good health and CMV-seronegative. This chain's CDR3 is CASSDADRGSTEAFF. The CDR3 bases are TGTGCCAGCAGTGATGCAGACAGGGGAAGTACTGAAGCTTTCTTT.